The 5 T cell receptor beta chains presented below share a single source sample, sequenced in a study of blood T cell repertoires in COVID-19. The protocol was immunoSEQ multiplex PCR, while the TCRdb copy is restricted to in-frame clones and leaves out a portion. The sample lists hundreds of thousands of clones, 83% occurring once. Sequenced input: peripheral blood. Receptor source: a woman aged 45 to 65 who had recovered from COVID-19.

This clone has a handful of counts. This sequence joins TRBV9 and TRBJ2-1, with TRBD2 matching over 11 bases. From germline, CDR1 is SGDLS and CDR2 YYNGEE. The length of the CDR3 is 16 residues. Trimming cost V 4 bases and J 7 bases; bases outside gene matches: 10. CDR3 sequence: CASSSPRSSGGNEQFF. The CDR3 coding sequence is TGTGCCAGCAGCTCCCCCCGGTCTAGCGGGGGGAATGAGCAGTTCTTC.

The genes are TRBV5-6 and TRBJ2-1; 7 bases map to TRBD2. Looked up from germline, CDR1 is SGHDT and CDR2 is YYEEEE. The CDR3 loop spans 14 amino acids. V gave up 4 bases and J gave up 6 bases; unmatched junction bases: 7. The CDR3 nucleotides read TGTGCCAGCAGCCCATGGACTAGAGCCAATGAGCAGTTCTTC. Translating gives CASSPWTRANEQFF.

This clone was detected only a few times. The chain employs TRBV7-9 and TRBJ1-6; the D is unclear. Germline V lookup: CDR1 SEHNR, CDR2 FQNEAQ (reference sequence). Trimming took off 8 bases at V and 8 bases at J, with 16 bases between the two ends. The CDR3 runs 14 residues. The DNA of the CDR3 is TGTGCCAGCCAGGTCGCCAGACCCGATTCACCCCTCCACTTT. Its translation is CASQVARPDSPLHF.

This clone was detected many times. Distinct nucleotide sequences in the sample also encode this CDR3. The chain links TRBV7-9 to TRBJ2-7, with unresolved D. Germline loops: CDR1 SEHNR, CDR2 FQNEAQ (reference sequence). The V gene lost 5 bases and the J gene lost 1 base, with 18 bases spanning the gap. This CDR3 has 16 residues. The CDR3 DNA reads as TGTGCCAGCAGCCCGGTCGTTGGTGGGCGTTCCTACGAGCAGTACTTC. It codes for CASSPVVGGRSYEQYF.

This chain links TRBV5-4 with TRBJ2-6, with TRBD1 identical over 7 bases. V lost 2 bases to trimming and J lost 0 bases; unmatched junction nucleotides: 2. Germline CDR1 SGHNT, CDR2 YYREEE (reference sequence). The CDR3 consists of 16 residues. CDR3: CASSLGGNSGANVLTF. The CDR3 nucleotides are TGTGCCAGCAGCTTAGGGGGCAACTCTGGGGCCAACGTCCTGACTTTC.